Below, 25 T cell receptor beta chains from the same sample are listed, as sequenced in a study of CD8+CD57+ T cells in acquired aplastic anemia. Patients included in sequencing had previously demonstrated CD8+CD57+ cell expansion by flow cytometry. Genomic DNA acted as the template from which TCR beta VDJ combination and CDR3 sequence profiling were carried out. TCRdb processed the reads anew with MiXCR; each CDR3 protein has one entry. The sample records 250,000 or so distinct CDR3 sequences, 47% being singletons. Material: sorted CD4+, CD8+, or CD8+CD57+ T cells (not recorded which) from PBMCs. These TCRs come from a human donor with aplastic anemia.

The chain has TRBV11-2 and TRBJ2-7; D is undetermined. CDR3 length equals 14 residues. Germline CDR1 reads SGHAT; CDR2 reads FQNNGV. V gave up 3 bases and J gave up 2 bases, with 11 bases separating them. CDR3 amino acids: CASSLWGPPYEQYF. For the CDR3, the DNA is TGTGCCAGCAGCTTGTGGGGTCCCCCCTACGAGCAGTACTTC.

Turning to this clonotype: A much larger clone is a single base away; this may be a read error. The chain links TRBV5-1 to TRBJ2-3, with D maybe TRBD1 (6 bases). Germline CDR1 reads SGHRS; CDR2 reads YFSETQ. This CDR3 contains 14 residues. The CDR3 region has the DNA TGCGTCAGCAGCCCTGACGCACAGGGAGATACGCAGTATTTT. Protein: CVSSPDAQGDTQYF.

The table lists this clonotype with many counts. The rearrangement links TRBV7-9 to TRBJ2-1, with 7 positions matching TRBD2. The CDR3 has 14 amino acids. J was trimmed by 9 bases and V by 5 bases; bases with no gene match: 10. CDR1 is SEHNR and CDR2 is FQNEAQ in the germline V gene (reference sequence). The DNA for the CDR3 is TGTGCCAGCAGCCCGCCGCGGGAGAAGTTTGAGCAGTTCTTC. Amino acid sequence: CASSPPREKFEQFF.

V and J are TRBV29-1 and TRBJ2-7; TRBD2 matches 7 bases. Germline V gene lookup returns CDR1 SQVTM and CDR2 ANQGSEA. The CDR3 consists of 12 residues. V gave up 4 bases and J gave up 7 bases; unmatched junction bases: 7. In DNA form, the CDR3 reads TGCAGCGTTGTTACGGGGAGGGGTGAGCAGTACTTC. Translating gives CSVVTGRGEQYF.

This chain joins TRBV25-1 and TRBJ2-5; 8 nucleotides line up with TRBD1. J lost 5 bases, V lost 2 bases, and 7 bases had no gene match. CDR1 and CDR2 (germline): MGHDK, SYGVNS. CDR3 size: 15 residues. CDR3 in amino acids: CASSEHRTGQETQYF. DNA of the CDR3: TGTGCCAGCAGTGAACACCGGACAGGGCAGGAGACCCAGTACTTC.

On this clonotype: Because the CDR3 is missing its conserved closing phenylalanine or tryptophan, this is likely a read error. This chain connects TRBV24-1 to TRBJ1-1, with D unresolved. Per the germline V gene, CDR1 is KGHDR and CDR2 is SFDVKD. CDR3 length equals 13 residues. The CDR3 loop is CATRPAGNTVAFI. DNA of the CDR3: TGTGCCACCAGGCCAGCGGGAAACACTGTAGCTTTCATT.

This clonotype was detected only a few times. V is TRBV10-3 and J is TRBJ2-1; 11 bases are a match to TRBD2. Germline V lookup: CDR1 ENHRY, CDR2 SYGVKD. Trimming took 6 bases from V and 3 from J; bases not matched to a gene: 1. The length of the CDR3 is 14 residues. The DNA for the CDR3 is TGTGCCATCAGCCTAGCGGGAGGCTACAATGAGCAGTTCTTC. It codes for CAISLAGGYNEQFF.

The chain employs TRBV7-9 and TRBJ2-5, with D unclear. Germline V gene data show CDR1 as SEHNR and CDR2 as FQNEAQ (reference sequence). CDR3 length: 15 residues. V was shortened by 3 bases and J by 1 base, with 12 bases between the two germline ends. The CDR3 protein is CASSLDPATQETQYF. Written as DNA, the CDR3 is TGTGCCAGCAGCTTGGACCCCGCGACCCAAGAGACCCAGTACTTC.

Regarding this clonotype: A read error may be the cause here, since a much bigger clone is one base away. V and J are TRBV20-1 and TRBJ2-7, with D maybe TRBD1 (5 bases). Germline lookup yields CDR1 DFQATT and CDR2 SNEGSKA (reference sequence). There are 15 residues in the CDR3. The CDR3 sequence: CSARPFRGASYEQHF. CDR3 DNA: TGCAGTGCTAGACCCTTTAGGGGTGCCTCCTACGAGCAGCACTTC.

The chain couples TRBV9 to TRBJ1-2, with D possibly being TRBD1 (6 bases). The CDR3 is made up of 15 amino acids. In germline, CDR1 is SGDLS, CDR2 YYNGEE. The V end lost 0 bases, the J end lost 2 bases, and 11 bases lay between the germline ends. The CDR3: CASSVEGGENYGYTF. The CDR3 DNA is TGTGCCAGCAGCGTAGAGGGGGGCGAGAACTATGGCTACACCTTC.

CDR3 DNA: TGTGCCAGTAGTGCGGCTATGAACACTGAAGCTTTCTTT. Its translation is CASSAAMNTEAFF. This rearrangement joins TRBV19 to TRBJ1-1; D remains ambiguous. In germline, CDR1 is LNHDA, CDR2 SQIVND (reference sequence). CDR3 length equals 13 residues. V was pared by 5 bases and J by 0 bases, with 7 bases between.

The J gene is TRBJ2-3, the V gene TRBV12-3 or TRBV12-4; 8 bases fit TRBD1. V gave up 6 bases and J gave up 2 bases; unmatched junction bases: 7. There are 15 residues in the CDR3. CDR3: CASSRTGLNTDTQYF. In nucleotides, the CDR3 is TGTGCCAGCAGCCGGACAGGGTTGAACACAGATACGCAGTATTTT.

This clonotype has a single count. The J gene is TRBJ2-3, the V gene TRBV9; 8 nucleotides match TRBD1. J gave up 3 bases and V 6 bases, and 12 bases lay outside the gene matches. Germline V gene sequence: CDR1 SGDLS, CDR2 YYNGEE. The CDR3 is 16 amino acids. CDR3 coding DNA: TGTGCCAGCAACTCAATTGGGACAGGAGTAACAGATACGCAGTATTTT. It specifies CASNSIGTGVTDTQYF.

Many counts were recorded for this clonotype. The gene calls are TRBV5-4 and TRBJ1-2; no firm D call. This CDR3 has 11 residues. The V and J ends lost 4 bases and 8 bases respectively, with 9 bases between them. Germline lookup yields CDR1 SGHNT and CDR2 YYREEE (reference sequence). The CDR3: CASSIAGGYTF. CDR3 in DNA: TGTGCCAGCAGCATCGCGGGGGGCTACACCTTC.

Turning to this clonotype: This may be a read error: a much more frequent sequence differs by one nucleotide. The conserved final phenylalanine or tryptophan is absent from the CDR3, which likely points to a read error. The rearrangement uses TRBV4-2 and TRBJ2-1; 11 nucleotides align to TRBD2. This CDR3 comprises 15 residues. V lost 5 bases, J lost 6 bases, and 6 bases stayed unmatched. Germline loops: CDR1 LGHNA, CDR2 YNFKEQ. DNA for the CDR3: TGTGCCAGCAGCAAACTAGCGGGAGAGGCCAATGAGCAGTTCCTC. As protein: CASSKLAGEANEQFL.

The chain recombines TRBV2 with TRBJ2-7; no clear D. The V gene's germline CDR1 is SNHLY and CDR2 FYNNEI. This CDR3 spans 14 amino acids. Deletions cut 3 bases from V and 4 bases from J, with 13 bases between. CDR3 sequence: CASSDHIPSYEQYF. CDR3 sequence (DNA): TGTGCCAGCAGTGATCATATTCCCTCTTACGAGCAGTACTTC.

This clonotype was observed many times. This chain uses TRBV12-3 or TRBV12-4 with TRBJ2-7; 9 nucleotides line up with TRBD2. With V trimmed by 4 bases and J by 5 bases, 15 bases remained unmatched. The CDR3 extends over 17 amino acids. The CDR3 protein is CASSWPRSGRGPNEQYF. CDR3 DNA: TGTGCCAGCAGTTGGCCCCGTAGCGGGAGAGGTCCAAACGAGCAGTACTTC.

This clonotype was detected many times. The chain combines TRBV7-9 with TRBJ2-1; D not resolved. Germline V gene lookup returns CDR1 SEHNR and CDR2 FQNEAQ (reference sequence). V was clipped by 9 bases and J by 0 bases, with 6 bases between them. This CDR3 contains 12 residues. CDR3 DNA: TGTGCCAGTCGAAGCTCCTACAATGAGCAGTTCTTC. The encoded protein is CASRSSYNEQFF.

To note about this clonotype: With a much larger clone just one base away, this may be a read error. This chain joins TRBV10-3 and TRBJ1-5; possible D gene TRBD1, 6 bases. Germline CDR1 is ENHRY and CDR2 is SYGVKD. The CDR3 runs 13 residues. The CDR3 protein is CASSDDRRQPQHF. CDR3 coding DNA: TGTGCCAGCAGTGACGACAGGCGGCAGCCCCAGCATTTT.

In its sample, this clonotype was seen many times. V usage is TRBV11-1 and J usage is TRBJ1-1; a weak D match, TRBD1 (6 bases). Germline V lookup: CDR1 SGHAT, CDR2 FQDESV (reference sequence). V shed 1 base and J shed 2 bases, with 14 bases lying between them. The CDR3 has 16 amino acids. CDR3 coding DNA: TGTGCCAGCAGCTTAGGCCCCGGGACAATTAACACTGAAGCTTTCTTT. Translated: CASSLGPGTINTEAFF.

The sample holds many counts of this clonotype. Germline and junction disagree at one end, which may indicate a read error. The DNA for the CDR3 is TGTGCTAGCAGCTTAACACGGAACACTGAAGCTTTCTTT. Translating it yields CASSLTRNTEAFF. This chain uses TRBV7-7 with TRBJ1-1; D is undetermined. CDR3 size: 13 residues. CDR1 and CDR2 from the germline V gene are SSHAT and FNYEAQ (reference sequence).

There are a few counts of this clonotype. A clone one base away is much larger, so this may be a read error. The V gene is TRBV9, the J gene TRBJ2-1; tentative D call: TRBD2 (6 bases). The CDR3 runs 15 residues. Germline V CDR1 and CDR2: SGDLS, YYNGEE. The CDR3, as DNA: TGTGCCAGCGGCGTAGCGGCTAGCCGTCTCAATGAGCAGTTCTTC. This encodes CASGVAASRLNEQFF.

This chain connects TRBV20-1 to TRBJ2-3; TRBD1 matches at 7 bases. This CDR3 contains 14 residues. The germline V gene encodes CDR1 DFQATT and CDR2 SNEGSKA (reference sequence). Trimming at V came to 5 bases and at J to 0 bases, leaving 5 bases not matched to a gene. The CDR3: CSAPTGLSTDTQYF. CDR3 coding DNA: TGCAGTGCTCCGACAGGGCTTAGCACAGATACGCAGTATTTT.

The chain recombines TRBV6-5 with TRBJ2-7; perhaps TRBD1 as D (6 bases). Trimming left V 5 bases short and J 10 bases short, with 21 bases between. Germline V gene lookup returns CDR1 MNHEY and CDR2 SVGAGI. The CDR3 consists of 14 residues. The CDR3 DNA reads TGTGCCAGCAGTGAGGAGGCAGGGGCTGCACCTCAGTACTTC. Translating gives CASSEEAGAAPQYF.

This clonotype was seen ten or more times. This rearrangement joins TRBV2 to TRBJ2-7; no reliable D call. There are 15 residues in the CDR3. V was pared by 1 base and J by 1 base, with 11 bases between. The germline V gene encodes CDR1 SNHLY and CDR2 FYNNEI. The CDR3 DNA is TGTGCCAGCAGTGAAGGGACGGAGCAATCCTACGAGCAGTACTTC. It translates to CASSEGTEQSYEQYF.